These 8 T cell receptor beta chains were sequenced from one sample in a study of CXCR3-negative and CXCR3-positive naive CD8 T cells. Libraries were UMI-labeled 5' RACE TRB cDNA. Following a re-call of the 5' RACE reads, TCRdb has one entry per CDR3 protein and lacks DNA. The ten most abundant clones cover over 12% of a sample with 45,000 to 55,000 distinct CDR3 sequences. Sample: memory CD8+ T cells from blood. The receptors here all came from a human donor in good health. Some clones in this sample may be carry-over from other donors' samples.

V and J are TRBV12-3 or TRBV12-4 and TRBJ2-1; the D call of TRBD1 rests on TCRdb alone, since no DNA is present to check it. The CDR3 runs 14 residues. The CDR3 spells CASSRQGASNEQFF.

The chain joins TRBV20-1 to TRBJ2-3. The germline V gene encodes CDR1 DFQATT and CDR2 SNEGSKA (reference sequence). The CDR3 totals 15 residues. The CDR3 loop reads CSARSGRDSTDTQYF.

This rearrangement joins TRBV20-1 to TRBJ2-5; TCRdb designates TRBD1, a call that cannot be tested without DNA. CDR3 length: 14 amino acids. Per the germline V gene, CDR1 is DFQATT and CDR2 is SNEGSKA (reference sequence). CDR3 protein: CSARWDRVEETQYF.

The chain couples TRBV27 to TRBJ2-7; TCRdb gives TRBD1 as the D gene, but with no DNA this cannot be confirmed. The CDR3 length is 13 residues. The germline V gene encodes CDR1 MNHEY and CDR2 SMNVEV (reference sequence). This CDR3 is CASSLGGTYEQYF.

V is TRBV6-2 or TRBV6-3 and J is TRBJ2-2; no DNA is available, so the TRBD2 call from TCRdb remains unchecked. This CDR3 region has 16 residues. The germline CDR1 and CDR2 sequences are MNHEY and SVGEGT. This chain's CDR3 is CASRPTSGGDTGELFF.

This chain connects TRBV7-9 to TRBJ2-2; TCRdb's assignment of TRBD1 cannot be checked, as there is no DNA. Looked up from germline, CDR1 is SEHNR and CDR2 is FQNEAQ (reference sequence). CDR3 length equals 19 residues. CDR3: CASSPYPGQIIANTGELFF.

The chain couples TRBV12-3 or TRBV12-4 to TRBJ1-1. This CDR3 has 13 residues. The CDR3 spells CASSFPMGTEAFF.

This sequence joins TRBV9 and TRBJ2-2. Germline CDR1 and CDR2: SGDLS and YYNGEE. The CDR3 runs 12 residues. This chain's CDR3 is CASSVTAGELFF.